This T cell receptor (beta chain) was profiled in a study of blood T cell repertoires in COVID-19. On the study more broadly: Sites across the United States, Italy and Spain contributed samples from acute and convalescent COVID-19. From T cells, B-cell-depleted T cells, or PBMCs came the material, which was cDNA or gDNA.

Under the authors' procedure: Reference gene primer amplification in the assay estimated nucleated cell counts. Sequencing used immunoSEQ multiplex PCR; TCRdb keeps in-frame clones, though not all of them. The DNA gave D and trimming, while V, J and clone size come from that table. The sample has 150,000 to 200,000 clones; approximately 90% are singletons. V gave up 0 bases and J gave up 4 bases, with 14 bases separating them. From germline, CDR1 is MNHEY and CDR2 SVGAGI. The CDR3 has 16 amino acids. This clonotype was obtained from a man younger than 30 with acute or convalescent COVID-19. The rearrangement joins TRBV6-5 to TRBJ2-3; no clear D. Material for sequencing was peripheral blood. The CDR3 nucleotides are TGTGCCAGCAGTTACTCCGGAGCCCCGGCTCCAGATACGCAGTATTTT. Encoded protein: CASSYSGAPAPDTQYF.